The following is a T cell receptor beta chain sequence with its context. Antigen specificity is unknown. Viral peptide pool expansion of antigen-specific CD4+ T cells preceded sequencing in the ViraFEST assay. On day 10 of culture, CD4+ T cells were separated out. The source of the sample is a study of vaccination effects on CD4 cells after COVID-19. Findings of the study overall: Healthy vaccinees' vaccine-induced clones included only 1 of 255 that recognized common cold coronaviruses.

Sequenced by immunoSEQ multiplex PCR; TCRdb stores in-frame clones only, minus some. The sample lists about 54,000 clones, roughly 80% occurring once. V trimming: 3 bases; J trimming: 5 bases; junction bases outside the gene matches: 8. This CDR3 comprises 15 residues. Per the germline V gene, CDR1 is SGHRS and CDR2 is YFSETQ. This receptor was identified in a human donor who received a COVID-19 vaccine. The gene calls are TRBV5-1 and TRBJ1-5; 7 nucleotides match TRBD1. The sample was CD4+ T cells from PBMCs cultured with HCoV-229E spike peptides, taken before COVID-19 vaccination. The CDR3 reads CASSSGDREDQPQHF. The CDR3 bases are TGCGCCAGCAGCTCCGGAGACAGGGAGGATCAGCCCCAGCATTTT.